These 2 T cell receptor beta chains were sequenced from one sample in a study of cytomegalovirus exposure and HLA in healthy donors (dated by TCRdb to the late 2010s). The library came from the immunoSEQ multiplex PCR assay. For the multiplex PCR, a mixture combining 60 forward primers for TCR Vbeta segments and 13 reverse primers for TCR Jbeta segments was used. This immuneACCESS table, as held by TCRdb, lists in-frame sequences with V and J called but not all clones. Of the missing ones, under half trace to an unresolved V gene in checked studies; the others have no known cause. Across this sample there are some 170,000 clones, with 70% to 80% seen only once. 3.7% of the sample rests with the top ten. The sequencing input was PBMCs. Receptors originate from a man aged 30 to 39 in good health and CMV-seropositive.

The gene calls are TRBV28 and TRBJ2-3, with D perhaps TRBD1 (5 bases). V was shortened by 5 bases and J by 6 bases, with 24 bases between the two germline ends. Germline V gene data show CDR1 as MDHEN and CDR2 as SYDVKM. This CDR3 is built from 17 residues. This chain's CDR3 is CASSESLGRTHGDTQYF. In DNA, the CDR3 is TGTGCCAGCAGTGAAAGCCTGGGAAGGACACACGGGGATACGCAGTATTTT.

In this sample, this clone turned up once. This chain links TRBV18 with TRBJ2-7, with 10 bases that match TRBD2. From germline, CDR1 is KGHSH and CDR2 LQKENI. J was trimmed by 4 bases and V by 2 bases; bases with no gene match: 5. The CDR3 extends over 15 amino acids. CDR3 region: CASSPLASGGYEQYF. The CDR3 DNA is TGTGCCAGCTCACCATTGGCTAGCGGGGGTTACGAGCAGTACTTC.